This passage covers 7 T cell receptor beta chains from one sample sequenced in a study of T cells in Graves' hyperthyroidism and ophthalmopathy. TCR beta CDR3 regions were amplified from RNA transcripts. A first-round RT-PCR of the TCR CDR3 used the HTBI primer set. In TCRdb, the multiplex PCR reads were re-called with MiXCR into one record per CDR3 protein. The sample lists fewer than 750,000 distinct CDR3 sequences; about 45% were seen once. The sequenced sample consisted of peripheral blood or thyroid tissue (not recorded which). Every receptor here comes from a woman between 18 and 29 years old with Graves' hyperthyroidism.

This clonotype has a count of ten or more. The chain links TRBV11-2 to TRBJ2-2; D is perhaps TRBD1 or TRBD2 (5 bases each). Germline V lookup: CDR1 SGHAT, CDR2 FQNNGV. The CDR3 spans 14 residues. Trimming removed 2 bases from V and 5 bases from J, with 9 bases in between. The DNA of the CDR3 is TGTGCCAGCAGCTTATATGAGGGGACCGGGGAGCTGTTTTTT. This gives the protein CASSLYEGTGELFF.

Details on this clonotype: A read error is likely, as this CDR3 ends without the conserved phenylalanine or tryptophan. The limits of the CDR3 on the DNA are not certain, so only TCRdb's listed CDR3 is given. V is TRBV15 and J is TRBJ2-2; the table's D gene call, TRBD1, was not cross checked with the DNA. Both ends counted, the CDR3 spans 9 residues. The germline CDR1 and CDR2 sequences are LNHNV and YYDKDF (reference sequence). The CDR3 is CATSRSGQG.

This clonotype was counted ten times or more. This chain joins TRBV10-1 and TRBJ1-1, with 8 bases that match TRBD1. This CDR3 is 13 amino acids long. J lost 0 bases, V lost 10 bases, and 4 bases had no gene match. Germline-derived CDR1 and CDR2 are WNHNN and SYGVQD (reference sequence). The CDR3 coding sequence is TGCGCCACAAAACAGGGGGTGAACACTGAAGCTTTCTTT. It encodes CATKQGVNTEAFF.

The genes are TRBV29-1 and TRBJ1-2; D gene unclear. The CDR3 extends over 10 amino acids. The V gene lost 4 bases and the J gene lost 8 bases, with 8 bases spanning the gap. The germline gives CDR1 SQVTM, CDR2 ANQGSEA. Here the CDR3 reads CSVAAGGYTF. The DNA for the CDR3 is TGCAGCGTTGCGGCAGGAGGCTACACCTTC.

V is TRBV7-6 and J is TRBJ1-4; the D is unclear. The CDR3 has 15 residues. V was trimmed by 8 bases and J by 7 bases, leaving 20 bases between them. Germline V gene data show CDR1 as SGHVS and CDR2 as FNYEAQ. The CDR3 sequence: CASGPTLGRAEKLFF. CDR3 DNA sequence: TGTGCCAGCGGCCCTACCTTGGGTCGTGCTGAAAAACTGTTTTTT.

This clonotype was recorded at least ten times. The chain combines TRBV20-1 with TRBJ2-7, with 9 nucleotides matching TRBD2. Trimming cost V 4 bases and J 0 bases; bases outside gene matches: 4. Per the germline V gene, CDR1 is DFQATT and CDR2 is SNEGSKA (reference sequence). The CDR3 has 14 amino acids. The CDR3 is CSANRLAVSYEQYF. CDR3 sequence (DNA): TGCAGTGCTAACAGACTAGCGGTCTCCTACGAGCAGTACTTC.

In its sample, this clonotype was seen once. V is TRBV7-9 and J is TRBJ2-7; 8 bases map to TRBD2. CDR3 length: 16 amino acids. The V gene end was trimmed by 6 bases and the J gene end by 4 bases; junction bases not matched to a gene: 14. Germline lookup yields CDR1 SEHNR and CDR2 FQNEAQ (reference sequence). The CDR3 region is CASRGGAGDPVYEQYF. CDR3 coding DNA: TGTGCCAGCAGGGGGGGAGCGGGGGATCCCGTGTACGAGCAGTACTTC.